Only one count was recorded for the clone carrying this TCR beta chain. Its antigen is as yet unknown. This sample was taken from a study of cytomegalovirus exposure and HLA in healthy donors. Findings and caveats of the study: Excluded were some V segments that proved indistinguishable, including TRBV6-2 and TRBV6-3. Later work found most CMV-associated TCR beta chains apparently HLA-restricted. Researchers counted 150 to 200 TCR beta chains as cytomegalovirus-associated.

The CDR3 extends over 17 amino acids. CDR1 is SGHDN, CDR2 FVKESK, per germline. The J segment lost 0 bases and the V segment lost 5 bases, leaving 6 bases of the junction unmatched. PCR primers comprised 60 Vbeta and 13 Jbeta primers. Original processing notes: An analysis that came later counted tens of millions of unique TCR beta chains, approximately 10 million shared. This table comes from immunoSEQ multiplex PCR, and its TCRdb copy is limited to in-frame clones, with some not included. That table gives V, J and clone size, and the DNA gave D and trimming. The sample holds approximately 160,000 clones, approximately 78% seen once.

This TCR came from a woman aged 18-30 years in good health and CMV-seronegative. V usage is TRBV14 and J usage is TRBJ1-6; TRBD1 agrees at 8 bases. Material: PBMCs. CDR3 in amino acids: CASSDRGASSYNSPLHF. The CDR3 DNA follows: TGTGCCAGCAGCGACAGGGGCGCGAGCTCCTATAATTCACCCCTCCACTTT.